This is a list of T cell receptor beta chains from one sample in a study of blood T cell repertoires in COVID-19. TCRdb's copy holds only in-frame clones and misses some; the assay was immunoSEQ multiplex PCR. The sample carries some 7,000 clones, less than 90% recorded once. The material sequenced was peripheral blood. These receptors were collected from a human donor in a cohort sampled during active COVID-19. The CDR3 runs from the conserved cysteine through the conserved F or W. D genes are given only for firm matches.

v_gene	d_gene	CDR3aa
TRBV3-1/TRBV3-2	.	CASSRGTGQETQYF
TRBV5-1	.	CASSLDPTGLQDQPQHF
TRBV11-2	.	CASSPQIYSEAFF
TRBV2	.	CASSDVAAGEYEQYF
TRBV6-5	.	CASREPKTGPYGYTF
TRBV19	TRBD1	CASSIGQGAGEQYF
TRBV7-9	.	CASKAGNTEAFF
TRBV10-3	.	CAISELTVPYSPLHF
TRBV9	.	CASSVAEYNSPLHF
TRBV9	.	CASTTAGVGYGYTF
TRBV3-1/TRBV3-2	TRBD2	CASSQAGTSGSLYEQYF
TRBV9	.	CASSNGGETQYF
TRBV7-2	TRBD1	CASSLSGTGLLPQHF
TRBV2	.	CASCGTTGTEAFF
TRBV5-1	.	CASSLEVGGYTEAFF
TRBV2	.	CASSEQGSGNTIYF
TRBV27	TRBD2	CASSLGTSGTNEQFF
TRBV7-9	.	CATLEDQGTTEAFF
TRBV10-1	TRBD2	CASSESIAGAGANVLTF
TRBV28	.	CASSLGARIRPSSYEQYF
TRBV11-2	TRBD2	CASSSAGTSGSHEQYF
TRBV10-3	TRBD2	CAISGTSGGAGEQFF
TRBV27	.	CASSLSPPRGSNYGYTF
TRBV5-5	TRBD2	CASSLEPSGWKETQYF
TRBV19	.	CASSMKRQDQPQHF
TRBV3-1/TRBV3-2	.	CASSQNGISTDTQYF